A single T cell receptor beta chain is shown here with its context. Its antigen remains unknown. The data are from a study of T cell responses to AZD1222 COVID-19 vaccine. Study outcomes and limitations: Nearly half of spike-specific TCRs reportedly target unmutated variant regions. Donors skewed white British and female; clonal diversity was possibly underestimated. Distributed over spike, vaccine-associated CD4 TCRs predominated at 160-218 and 743-854.

The CDR3 extends over 14 amino acids. The germline V and J ends were trimmed by 6 bases and 0 bases, with 11 bases remaining between them. Germline CDR1 and CDR2: LNHDA and SQIVND (reference sequence). Repertoires were generated with immunoSEQ multiplex PCR, while TCRdb's copy carries only in-frame clones and drops some. Found here are more than 95,000 clones, around 89% of them singletons; the top ten hold more than 9.5%. This sequence joins TRBV19 and TRBJ1-2, with D tentatively TRBD1 (5 bases). The specimen comprised peripheral blood, sampled on day 0 of MenACWY control vaccination. The TCR comes from an adult in good health. The CDR3 sequence is CASSNLGANYGYTF. In DNA, the CDR3 is TGTGCCAGTAGCAACCTGGGGGCTAACTATGGCTACACCTTC.